This T cell receptor (beta chain) was recorded in a study of CD8 T cells in ankylosing spondylitis. Study findings and constraints: Existing reports had already noted some motif variants in reactive arthritis synovial fluid and blood. A CD8+ phenotype characterized the disease-linked clones, which were relatively rare in peripheral blood. Seven to nine highly homologous variants made up a TCR beta motif that seemed to typify ankylosing spondylitis blood. According to the report, clones linked to the disease were significantly enriched in matched synovial fluid samples taken from ankylosing spondylitis patients.

Germline CDR1 and CDR2: SQVTM and ANQGSEA. V dropped 7 bases and J dropped 3; count of bases not matched to a gene: 6. This CDR3 spans 13 amino acids. 5'-RACE, quantitative and with molecular barcodes, yielded the TCR beta libraries. TCRdb passed the 5' RACE reads through MiXCR, listing each CDR3 protein once. Of 200,000 to 250,000 distinct CDR3 sequences in the sample, approximately 16% are singletons; the top ten hold 40% to 50%. At least ten counts were recorded for this clonotype. Its matching antigen is unknown. V gene TRBV29-1 combines with J gene TRBJ2-7; 10 bases agree with TRBD2. The clonotype was recovered from a male donor with ankylosing spondylitis. Sample: blood, either unsorted or a sorted T cell fraction (not recorded which). CDR3 sequence: CSAEVAGGYEQYF. The CDR3 nucleotides are TGCAGCGCCGAAGTAGCGGGAGGCTACGAGCAGTACTTC.